This T cell receptor (beta chain) was recorded in a study of blood T cells in healthy people across ages. The study's findings and limits: Shifts in expanded clonotypes may have been confounded by donor CMV status, which was unknown.

Extraction yielded at least 5 micrograms of total RNA per sample. Primers used in a second PCR of roughly 7 to 12 cycles were a sample-barcoded 5' primer and a J-beta primer mix. Researchers report that a template-switch adaptor with 12 random nucleotides tagged each cDNA molecule. TCRdb re-derived calls from the 5' RACE reads in MiXCR, one entry per CDR3 protein. Here the sample spans hundreds of thousands of distinct CDR3 sequences, under 35% being singletons. This clonotype was detected ten times or more. What it binds is unknown. The specimen was blood. This TCR derives from a woman at least 80 years old in good health.

The CDR3 coding sequence is TGCGCCAGCAGTCAAGGTCCCCTCGGGAGCTATGGCTACACCTTC. Encoded protein: CASSQGPLGSYGYTF. V is TRBV5-1 and J is TRBJ1-2, with D unclear. This CDR3 comprises 15 residues. The germline V gene encodes CDR1 SGHRS and CDR2 YFSETQ. The V end was cut by 5 bases, the J end by 4 bases, with 18 bases between.